The 5 T cell receptor beta chains below were found in one sample sequenced in a study of metastatic and nonmetastatic thyroid tumors. TCRdb called clones again from the PCR reads with MiXCR. The sample records fewer than 20,000 clones, about 25% being singletons. All patients were untreated before thyroid surgery. Sequenced material: adjacent normal tissue. Source of these receptors: a female donor with papillary thyroid cancer or a benign thyroid nodule (not recorded which). Some clones in this sample may be carry-over from other donors' samples.

This clone was counted only a few times. The V call is TRBV20-1, the J call TRBJ1-2, with D uncertain. Trimming cost V 3 bases and J 3 bases, with 11 bases left between them. CDR3 size: 13 residues. CDR1 and CDR2 (germline): DFQATT, SNEGSKA (reference sequence). CDR3 in amino acids: CSARSSVDYGYTF. The CDR3 DNA reads TGCAGTGCTAGGAGCAGCGTCGACTATGGCTACACCTTC.

In its sample, this clone was seen many times. This rearrangement joins TRBV13 to TRBJ1-4; D is unresolved. This CDR3 region has 16 residues. Germline V CDR1 and CDR2: PRHDT, FYEKMQ (reference sequence). Trimming cost V 5 bases and J 3 bases, with 16 bases left between them. The CDR3 protein is CASSARVSVANEKLFF. DNA of the CDR3: TGTGCCAGCAGCGCCCGAGTGTCGGTGGCTAATGAAAAACTGTTTTTT.

V gene TRBV27 combines with J gene TRBJ2-2; D gene uncertain. Germline assignment: CDR1 MNHEY and CDR2 SMNVEV (reference sequence). The CDR3 length is 14 residues. V lost 5 bases to trimming and J lost 5 bases, with 12 bases between them. The CDR3, as DNA: TGTGCCAGCAGTCCCAGCTTGGGGACCGGGGAGCTGTTTTTT. This sequence encodes CASSPSLGTGELFF.

J is TRBJ2-3 and V is TRBV7-2; D is uncertain. There are 14 residues in the CDR3. Germline lookup yields CDR1 SGHTA and CDR2 FQGNSA. The V end lost 2 bases, the J end lost 6 bases, and 12 bases lay between the germline ends. In DNA form, the CDR3 reads TGTGCCAGCAGCTTAATGAGCCTAAGGGATACGCAGTATTTT. This sequence encodes CASSLMSLRDTQYF.

The rearrangement joins TRBV4-3 to TRBJ2-3; no definite D call. CDR1 and CDR2 from the germline V gene are LGHNA and YSLEER. This CDR3 spans 16 amino acids. V shed 0 bases and J shed 6 bases, with 16 bases lying between them. The CDR3 nucleotides read TGCGCCAGCAGCCAAGATATGCCAGGTCGATCGGATACGCAGTATTTT. This codes for CASSQDMPGRSDTQYF.